This TCR beta chain was documented in a study of cytomegalovirus exposure and HLA in healthy donors. The PCR ran on 60 Vbeta and 13 Jbeta primers. The protocol was immunoSEQ multiplex PCR, while the TCRdb copy is restricted to in-frame clones and leaves out a portion. The sample lists fewer than 200,000 clones; about three quarters were seen once. V shed 2 bases and J shed 5 bases, with 19 bases lying between them. This CDR3 has 17 amino acids. In germline, CDR1 is SGHTA, CDR2 FQGNSA. This sequence joins TRBV7-2 and TRBJ2-4; tentative D call: TRBD2 (5 bases). This clonotype was sampled from a female donor in good health and CMV-seronegative. The sample taken for sequencing was PBMCs. The CDR3 nucleotides are TGTGCCAGCAGCTTAAAGATGACACAACGAGCGGAAAACATTCAGTACTTC. Its translation: CASSLKMTQRAENIQYF. Variable domain in full (rest from reference TRBV7-2 and TRBJ2-4): GAGVSQSPSNKVTEKGKDVELRCDPISGHTALYWYRQSLGQGLEFLIYFQGNSAPDKSGLPSDRFSAERTGGSVSTLTIQRTQQEDSAVYLCASSLKMTQRAENIQYFGAGTRLSVL.